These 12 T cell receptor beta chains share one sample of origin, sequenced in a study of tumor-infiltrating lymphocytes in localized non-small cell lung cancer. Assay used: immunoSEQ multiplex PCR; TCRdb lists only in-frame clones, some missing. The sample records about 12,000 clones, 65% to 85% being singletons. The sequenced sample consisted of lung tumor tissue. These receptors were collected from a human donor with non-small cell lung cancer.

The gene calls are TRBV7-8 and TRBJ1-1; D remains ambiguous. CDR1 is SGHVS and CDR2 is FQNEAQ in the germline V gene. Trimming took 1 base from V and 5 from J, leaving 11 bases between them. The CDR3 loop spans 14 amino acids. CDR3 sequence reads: CASSLDGRWTEAFF. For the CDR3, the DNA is TGTGCCAGCAGCTTAGACGGGAGATGGACTGAAGCTTTCTTT.

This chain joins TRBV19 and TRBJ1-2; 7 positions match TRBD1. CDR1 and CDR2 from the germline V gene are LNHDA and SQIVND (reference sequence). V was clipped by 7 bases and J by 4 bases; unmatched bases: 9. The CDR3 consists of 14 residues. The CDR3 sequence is CASTRGDRVYGYTF. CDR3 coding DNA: TGTGCCAGTACCCGAGGGGACAGAGTCTATGGCTACACCTTC.

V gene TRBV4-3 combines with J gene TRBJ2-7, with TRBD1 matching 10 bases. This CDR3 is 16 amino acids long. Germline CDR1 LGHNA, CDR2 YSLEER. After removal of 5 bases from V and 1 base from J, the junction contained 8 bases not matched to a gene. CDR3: CASSYSGTGESYEQYF. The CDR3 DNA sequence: TGCGCCAGCAGCTATTCCGGGACAGGGGAGTCCTACGAGCAGTACTTC.

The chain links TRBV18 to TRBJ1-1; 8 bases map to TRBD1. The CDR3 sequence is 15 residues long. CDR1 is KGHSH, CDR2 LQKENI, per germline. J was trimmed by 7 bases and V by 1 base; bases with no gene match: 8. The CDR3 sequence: CASSPRSGGADEAFF. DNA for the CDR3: TGTGCCAGCTCACCACGGTCAGGGGGCGCGGATGAAGCTTTCTTT.

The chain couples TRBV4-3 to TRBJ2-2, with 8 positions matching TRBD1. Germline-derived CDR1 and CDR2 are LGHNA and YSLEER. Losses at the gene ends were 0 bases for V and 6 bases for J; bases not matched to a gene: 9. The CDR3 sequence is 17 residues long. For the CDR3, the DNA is TGCGCCAGCAGCCAAGATCCCCAGACAGGGGTATCCGGGGAGCTGTTTTTT. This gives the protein CASSQDPQTGVSGELFF.

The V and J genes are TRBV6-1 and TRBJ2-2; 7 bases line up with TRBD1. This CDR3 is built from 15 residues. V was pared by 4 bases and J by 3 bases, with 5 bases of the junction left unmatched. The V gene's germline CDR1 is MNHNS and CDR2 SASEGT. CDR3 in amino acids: CASSAGQPDTGELFF. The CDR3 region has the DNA TGTGCCAGCAGTGCGGGACAGCCAGACACCGGGGAGCTGTTTTTT.

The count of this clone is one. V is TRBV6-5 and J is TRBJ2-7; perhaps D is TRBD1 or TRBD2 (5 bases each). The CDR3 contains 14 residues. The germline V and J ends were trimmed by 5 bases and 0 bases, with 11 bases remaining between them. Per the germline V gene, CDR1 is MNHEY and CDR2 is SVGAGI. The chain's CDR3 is CASSPGTDSYEQYF. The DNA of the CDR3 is TGTGCCAGCAGTCCCGGGACCGACTCCTACGAGCAGTACTTC.

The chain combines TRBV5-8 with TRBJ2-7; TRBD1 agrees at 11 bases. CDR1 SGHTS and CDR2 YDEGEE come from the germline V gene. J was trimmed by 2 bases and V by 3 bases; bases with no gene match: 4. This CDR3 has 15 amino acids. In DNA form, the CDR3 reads TGTGCCAGCAGCTGGGAGGGACAGGGGGCCTACGAGCAGTACTTC. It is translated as CASSWEGQGAYEQYF. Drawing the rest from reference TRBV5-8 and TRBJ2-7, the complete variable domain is EAGVTQSPTHLIKTRGQQATLRCSPISGHTSVYWYQQALGLGLQFLLWYDEGEERNRGNFPPRFSGRQFPNYSSELNVNALELEDSALYLCASSWEGQGAYEQYFGPGTRLTVT.

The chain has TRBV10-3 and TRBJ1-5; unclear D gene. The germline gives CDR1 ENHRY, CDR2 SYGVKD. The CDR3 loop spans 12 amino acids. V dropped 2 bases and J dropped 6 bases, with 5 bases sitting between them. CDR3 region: CAISEGVQPQHF. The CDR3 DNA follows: TGTGCCATCAGTGAGGGTGTTCAGCCCCAGCATTTT.

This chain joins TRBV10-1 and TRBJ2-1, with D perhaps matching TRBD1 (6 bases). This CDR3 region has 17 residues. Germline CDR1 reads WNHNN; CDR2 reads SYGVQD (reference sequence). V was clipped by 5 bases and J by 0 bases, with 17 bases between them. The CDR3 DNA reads TGCGCCAGCAGTAGCGCCAGGGGCCCTAGCTCCTACAATGAGCAGTTCTTC. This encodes CASSSARGPSSYNEQFF.

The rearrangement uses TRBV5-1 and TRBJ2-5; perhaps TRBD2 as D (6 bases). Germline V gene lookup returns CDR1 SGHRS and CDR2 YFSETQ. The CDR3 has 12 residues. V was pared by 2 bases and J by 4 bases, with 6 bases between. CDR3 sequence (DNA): TGCGCCAGCAGCTTCGGGGGAGAGACCCAGTACTTC. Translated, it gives CASSFGGETQYF.

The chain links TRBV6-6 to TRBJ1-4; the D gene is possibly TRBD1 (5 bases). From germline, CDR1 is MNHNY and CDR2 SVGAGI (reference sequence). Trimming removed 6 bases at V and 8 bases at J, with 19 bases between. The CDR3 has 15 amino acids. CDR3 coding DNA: TGTGCCAGCAGATCTTCGGGGATGCGGGGGGAAAAACTGTTTTTT. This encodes CASRSSGMRGEKLFF.